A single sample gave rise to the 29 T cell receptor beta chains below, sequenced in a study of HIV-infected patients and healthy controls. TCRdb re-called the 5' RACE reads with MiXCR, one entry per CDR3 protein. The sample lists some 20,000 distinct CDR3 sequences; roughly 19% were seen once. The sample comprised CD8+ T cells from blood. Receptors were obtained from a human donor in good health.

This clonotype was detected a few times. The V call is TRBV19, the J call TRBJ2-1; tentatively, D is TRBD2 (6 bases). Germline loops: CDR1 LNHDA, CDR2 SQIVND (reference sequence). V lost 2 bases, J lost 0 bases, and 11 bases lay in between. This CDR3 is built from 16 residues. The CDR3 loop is CASSIWGGNSYNEQFF. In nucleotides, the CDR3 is TGTGCCAGTAGTATATGGGGCGGGAACTCCTACAATGAGCAGTTCTTC.

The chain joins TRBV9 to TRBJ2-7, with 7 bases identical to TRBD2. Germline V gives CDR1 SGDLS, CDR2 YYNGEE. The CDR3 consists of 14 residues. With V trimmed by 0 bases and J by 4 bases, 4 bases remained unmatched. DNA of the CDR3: TGTGCCAGCAGCGTAGCGGGAGGAACTTACGAGCAGTACTTC. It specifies CASSVAGGTYEQYF. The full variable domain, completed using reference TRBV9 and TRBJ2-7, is DSGVTQTPKHLITATGQRVTLRCSPRSGDLSVYWYQQSLDQGLQFLIQYYNGEERAKGNILERFSAQQFPDLHSELNLSSLELGDSALYFCASSVAGGTYEQYFGPGTRLTVT.

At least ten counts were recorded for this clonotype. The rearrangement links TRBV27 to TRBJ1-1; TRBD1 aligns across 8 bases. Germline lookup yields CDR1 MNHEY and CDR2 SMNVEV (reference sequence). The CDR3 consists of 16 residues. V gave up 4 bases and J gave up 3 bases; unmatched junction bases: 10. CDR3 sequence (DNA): TGTGCCAGCAGTTGGGCCGCAGGGGGCGCGTACACTGAAGCTTTCTTT. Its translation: CASSWAAGGAYTEAFF.

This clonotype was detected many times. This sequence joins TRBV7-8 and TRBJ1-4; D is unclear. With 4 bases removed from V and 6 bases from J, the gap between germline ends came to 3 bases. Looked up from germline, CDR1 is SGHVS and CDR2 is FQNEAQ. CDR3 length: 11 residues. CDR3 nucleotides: TGTGCCAGCAGCTCGGATGAAAAACTGTTTTTT. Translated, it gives CASSSDEKLFF.

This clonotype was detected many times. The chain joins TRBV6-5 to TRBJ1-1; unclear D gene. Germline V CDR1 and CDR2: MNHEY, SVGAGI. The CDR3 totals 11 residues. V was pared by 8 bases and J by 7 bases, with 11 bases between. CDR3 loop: CASRSGLEAFF. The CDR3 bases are TGTGCCAGCCGAAGCGGGCTTGAAGCTTTCTTT.

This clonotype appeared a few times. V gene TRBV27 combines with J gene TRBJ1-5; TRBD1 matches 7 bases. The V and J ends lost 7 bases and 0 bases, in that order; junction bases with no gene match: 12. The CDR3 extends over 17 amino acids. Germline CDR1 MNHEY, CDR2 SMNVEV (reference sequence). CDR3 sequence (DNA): TGTGCCAGCATTTCATCTCAGGGGGGGTATAGCAATCAGCCCCAGCATTTT. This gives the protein CASISSQGGYSNQPQHF.

The CDR3, as DNA: TGTGCCAGCAGCCAAGGTCGGTCAGGGGCTGAGCAGTACTTC. Protein: CASSQGRSGAEQYF. The genes are TRBV14 and TRBJ2-7, with a weak D call TRBD1 (6 bases). This CDR3 is 14 amino acids long. Germline V lookup: CDR1 SGHDN, CDR2 FVKESK. V dropped 1 base and J dropped 7 bases, with 14 bases sitting between them.

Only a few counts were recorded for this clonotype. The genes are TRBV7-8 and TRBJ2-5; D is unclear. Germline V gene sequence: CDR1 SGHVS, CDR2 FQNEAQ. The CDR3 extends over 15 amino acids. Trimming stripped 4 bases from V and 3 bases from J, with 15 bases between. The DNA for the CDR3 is TGTGCCAGCAGCTCAGATACCGGGTTTGAAGAGACCCAGTACTTC. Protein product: CASSSDTGFEETQYF.

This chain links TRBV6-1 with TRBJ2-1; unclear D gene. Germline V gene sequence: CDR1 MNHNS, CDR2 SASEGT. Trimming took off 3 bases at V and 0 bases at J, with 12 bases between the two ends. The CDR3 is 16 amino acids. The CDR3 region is CASSEDYWSSYNEQFF. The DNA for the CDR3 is TGTGCCAGCAGTGAGGATTACTGGAGCTCCTACAATGAGCAGTTCTTC.

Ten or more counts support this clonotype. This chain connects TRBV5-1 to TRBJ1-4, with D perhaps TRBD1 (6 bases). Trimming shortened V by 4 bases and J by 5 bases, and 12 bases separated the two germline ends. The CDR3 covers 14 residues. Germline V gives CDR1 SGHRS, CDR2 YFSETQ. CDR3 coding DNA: TGCGCCAGCAGCCCTGACAGGATGAATGAAAAACTGTTTTTT. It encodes CASSPDRMNEKLFF.

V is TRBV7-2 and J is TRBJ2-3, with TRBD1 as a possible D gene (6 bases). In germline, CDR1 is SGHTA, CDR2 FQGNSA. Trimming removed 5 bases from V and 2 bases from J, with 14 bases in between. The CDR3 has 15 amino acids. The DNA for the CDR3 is TGTGCCAGCAGCCTACTAACAGGGATCACAGATACGCAGTATTTT. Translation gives CASSLLTGITDTQYF.

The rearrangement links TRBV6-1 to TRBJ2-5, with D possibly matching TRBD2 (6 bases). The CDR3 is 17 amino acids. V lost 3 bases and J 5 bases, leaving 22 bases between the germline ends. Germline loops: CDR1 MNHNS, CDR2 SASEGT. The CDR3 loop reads CASSERRASEVQETQYF. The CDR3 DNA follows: TGTGCCAGCAGTGAGAGGAGGGCTAGCGAGGTTCAGGAGACCCAGTACTTC.

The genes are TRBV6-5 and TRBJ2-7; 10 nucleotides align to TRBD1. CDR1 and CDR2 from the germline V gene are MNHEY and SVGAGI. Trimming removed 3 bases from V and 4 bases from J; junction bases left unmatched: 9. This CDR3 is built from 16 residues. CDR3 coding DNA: TGTGCCAGCAGTTATGACAGGGGGCAGGCCTTTTACGAGCAGTACTTC. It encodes CASSYDRGQAFYEQYF.

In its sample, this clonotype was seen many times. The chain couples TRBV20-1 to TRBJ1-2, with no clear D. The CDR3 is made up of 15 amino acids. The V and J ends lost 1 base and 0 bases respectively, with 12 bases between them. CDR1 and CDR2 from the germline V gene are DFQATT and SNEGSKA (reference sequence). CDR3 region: CSARVEELANYGYTF. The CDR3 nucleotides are TGCAGTGCTAGAGTTGAGGAGTTAGCTAACTATGGCTACACCTTC.

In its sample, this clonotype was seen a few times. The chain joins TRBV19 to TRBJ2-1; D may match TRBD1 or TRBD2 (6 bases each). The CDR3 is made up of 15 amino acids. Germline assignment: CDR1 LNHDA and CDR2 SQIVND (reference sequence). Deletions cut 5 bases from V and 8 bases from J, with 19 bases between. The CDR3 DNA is TGTGCCAGTAGTCCGTCCGGGGGCTGGTACTATGAGCAGTTCTTC. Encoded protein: CASSPSGGWYYEQFF.

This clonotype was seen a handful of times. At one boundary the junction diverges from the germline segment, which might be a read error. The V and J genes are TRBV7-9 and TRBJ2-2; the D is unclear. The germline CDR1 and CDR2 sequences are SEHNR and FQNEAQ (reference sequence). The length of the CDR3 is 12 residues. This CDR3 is CASSLEDGELFF. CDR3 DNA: TGTGCCAGTAGCTTAGAGGACGGGGAGCTGTTTTTT.

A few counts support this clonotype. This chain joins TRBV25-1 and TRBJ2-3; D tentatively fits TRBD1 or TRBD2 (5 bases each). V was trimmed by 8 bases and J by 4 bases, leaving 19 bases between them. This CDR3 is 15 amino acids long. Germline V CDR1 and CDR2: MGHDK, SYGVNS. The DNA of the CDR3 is TGTGCCAGCCGGGGTTGGGGCCCGTCCCCAGATACGCAGTATTTT. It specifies CASRGWGPSPDTQYF.

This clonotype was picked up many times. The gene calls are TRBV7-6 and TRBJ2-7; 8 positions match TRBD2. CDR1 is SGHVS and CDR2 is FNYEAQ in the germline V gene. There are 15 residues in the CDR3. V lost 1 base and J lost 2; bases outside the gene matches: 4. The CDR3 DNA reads TGTGCCAGCAGCTTAGGCGGGGGGTACGCCTACGAGCAGTACTTC. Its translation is CASSLGGGYAYEQYF. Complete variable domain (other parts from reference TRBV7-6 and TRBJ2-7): GAGVSQSPRYKVTKRGQDVALRCDPISGHVSLYWYRQALGQGPEFLTYFNYEAQQDKSGLPNDRFSAERPEGSISTLTIQRTEQRDSAMYRCASSLGGGYAYEQYFGPGTRLTVT.

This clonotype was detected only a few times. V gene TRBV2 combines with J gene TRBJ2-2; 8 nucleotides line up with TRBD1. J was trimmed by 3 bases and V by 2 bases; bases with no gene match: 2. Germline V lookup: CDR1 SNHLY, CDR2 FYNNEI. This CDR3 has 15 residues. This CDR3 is CASSEPGGYTGELFF. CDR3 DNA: TGTGCCAGCAGTGAACCAGGGGGCTACACCGGGGAGCTGTTTTTT.

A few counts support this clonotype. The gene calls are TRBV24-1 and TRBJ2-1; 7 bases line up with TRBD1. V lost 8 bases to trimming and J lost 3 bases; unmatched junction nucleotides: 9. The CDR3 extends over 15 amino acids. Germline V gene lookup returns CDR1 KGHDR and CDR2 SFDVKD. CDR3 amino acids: CATKSRTGDYNEQFF. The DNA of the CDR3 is TGTGCCACCAAGAGCAGGACAGGCGACTACAATGAGCAGTTCTTC.

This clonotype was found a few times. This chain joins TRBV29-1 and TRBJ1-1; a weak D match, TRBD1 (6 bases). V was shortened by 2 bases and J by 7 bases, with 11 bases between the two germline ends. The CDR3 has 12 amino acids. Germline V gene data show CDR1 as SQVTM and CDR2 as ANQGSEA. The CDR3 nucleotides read TGCAGCGTTGAATGGGGGGCGAGTGAAGCTTTCTTT. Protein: CSVEWGASEAFF.

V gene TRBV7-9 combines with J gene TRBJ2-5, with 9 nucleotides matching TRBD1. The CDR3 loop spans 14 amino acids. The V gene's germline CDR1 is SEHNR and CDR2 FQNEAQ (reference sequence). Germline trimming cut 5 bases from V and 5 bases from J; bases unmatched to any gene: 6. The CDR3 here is CASSGGQGRETQYF. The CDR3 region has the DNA TGTGCCAGCAGCGGGGGACAGGGTCGTGAGACCCAGTACTTC.

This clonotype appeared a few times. CDR3 in DNA: TGTGCCAGCAGTCCAGTTAAACACGCTCTGGACTATGGCTACACCTTC. Its protein is CASSPVKHALDYGYTF. This chain joins TRBV2 and TRBJ1-2; no clear D gene. Germline lookup yields CDR1 SNHLY and CDR2 FYNNEI. CDR3 size: 16 residues. Trimming pared 5 bases from V and 3 bases from J, leaving 19 bases between.

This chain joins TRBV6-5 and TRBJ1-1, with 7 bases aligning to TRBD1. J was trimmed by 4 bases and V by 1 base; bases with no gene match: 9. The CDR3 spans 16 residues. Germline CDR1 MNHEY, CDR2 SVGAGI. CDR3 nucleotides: TGTGCCAGCAGTTACTTCCACCCGACAGGGATCACTGAAGCTTTCTTT. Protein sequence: CASSYFHPTGITEAFF.

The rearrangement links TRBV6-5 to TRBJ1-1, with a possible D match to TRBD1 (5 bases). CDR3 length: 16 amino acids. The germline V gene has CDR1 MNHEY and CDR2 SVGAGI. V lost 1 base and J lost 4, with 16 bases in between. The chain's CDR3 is CASSYYRAGDRTEAFF. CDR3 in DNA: TGTGCCAGCAGTTACTACCGGGCCGGGGACCGCACTGAAGCTTTCTTT.

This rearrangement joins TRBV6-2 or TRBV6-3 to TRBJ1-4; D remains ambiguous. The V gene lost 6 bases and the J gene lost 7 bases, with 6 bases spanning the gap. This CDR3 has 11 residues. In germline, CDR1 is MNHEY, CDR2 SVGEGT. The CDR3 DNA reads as TGTGCCAGCAGCGACCGTGAAAAACTGTTTTTT. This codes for CASSDREKLFF.

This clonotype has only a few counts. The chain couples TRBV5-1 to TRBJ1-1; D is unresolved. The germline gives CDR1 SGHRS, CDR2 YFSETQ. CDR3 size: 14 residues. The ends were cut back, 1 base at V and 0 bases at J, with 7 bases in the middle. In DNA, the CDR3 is TGCGCCAGCAGCTTGTTGGGAGTGAACACTGAAGCTTTCTTT. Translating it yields CASSLLGVNTEAFF.

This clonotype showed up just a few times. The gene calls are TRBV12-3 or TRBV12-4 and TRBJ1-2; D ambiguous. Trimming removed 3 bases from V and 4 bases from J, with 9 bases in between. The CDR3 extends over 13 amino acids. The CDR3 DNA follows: TGTGCCAGCAGTTTCGATACCCCCTATGGCTACACCTTC. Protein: CASSFDTPYGYTF.

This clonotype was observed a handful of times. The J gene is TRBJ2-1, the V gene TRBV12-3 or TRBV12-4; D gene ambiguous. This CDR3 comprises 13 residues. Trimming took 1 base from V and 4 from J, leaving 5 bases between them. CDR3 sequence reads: CASSLGLYNEQFF. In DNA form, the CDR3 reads TGTGCCAGCAGTTTAGGGTTATACAATGAGCAGTTCTTC.